Below, 20 T cell receptor beta chains from the same sample are listed, as sequenced in a study of type 1 and type 2 diabetes patients. Genomic DNA was the PCR template. The TCR beta CDR3 region was amplified using 30 forward and 13 reverse primers. TCRdb passed the multiplex PCR reads through MiXCR, listing each CDR3 protein once. The sample includes a few hundred thousand distinct CDR3 sequences, approximately 50% of them seen just once. Specimen: peripheral blood mononuclear cells (PBMCs). The receptors were gathered from a man between 18 and 35 years old with type 2 diabetes.

This clonotype came up once. The chain uses TRBV10-3 and TRBJ1-3; D remains ambiguous. This CDR3 has 16 residues. Germline CDR1 and CDR2: ENHRY and SYGVKD. Trimming shortened V by 0 bases and J by 0 bases, and 9 bases separated the two germline ends. CDR3 nucleotides: TGTGCCATCAGTGAGTCGACACAGAACTCTGGAAACACCATATATTTT. It translates to CAISESTQNSGNTIYF.

This clonotype showed up just a few times. The rearrangement joins TRBV6-1 to TRBJ1-2; no clear D gene. The CDR3 is 13 amino acids. V dropped 9 bases and J dropped 4 bases, with 15 bases sitting between them. In germline, CDR1 is MNHNS, CDR2 SASEGT. This CDR3 is CASRASLGYGYTF. The CDR3 nucleotides read TGTGCCAGTAGGGCCTCCTTGGGCTATGGCTACACCTTC.

V gene TRBV10-1 combines with J gene TRBJ2-2; D is undetermined. V was cut by 3 bases and J by 9 bases, with 11 bases left in between. Germline V gene lookup returns CDR1 WNHNN and CDR2 SYGVQD (reference sequence). There are 13 residues in the CDR3. In DNA form, the CDR3 reads TGCGCCAGCAGTGACCAAACGGTCCGGGAGCTGTTTTTT. Encoded protein: CASSDQTVRELFF.

V usage is TRBV4-1 and J usage is TRBJ2-3; 13 nucleotides match TRBD2. Germline lookup yields CDR1 MGHRA and CDR2 YSYEKL. V dropped 1 base and J dropped 9; count of bases not matched to a gene: 7. This CDR3 contains 16 residues. Here the CDR3 reads CASSQGFGLAGETQYF. The CDR3 DNA follows: TGCGCCAGCAGCCAAGGTTTCGGACTAGCGGGAGAGACGCAGTATTTT.

The chain links TRBV12-3 or TRBV12-4 to TRBJ2-4, with TRBD1 as a possible D gene (6 bases). The CDR3 has 13 residues. The V end lost 4 bases, the J end lost 8 bases, and 12 bases lay between the germline ends. As DNA, the CDR3 is TGTGCCAGCAGTTCCTTACAGGGTCACATTCAGTACTTC. It encodes CASSSLQGHIQYF.

This clonotype occurred a few times. The V gene is TRBV12-3 or TRBV12-4, the J gene TRBJ2-3; no firm D call. Trimming pared 6 bases from V and 3 bases from J, leaving 10 bases between. The CDR3 spans 13 residues. The CDR3 bases are TGTGCCAGCAGCCTTCTAGATACAGATACGCAGTATTTT. Translating it yields CASSLLDTDTQYF.

This clonotype was detected ten times or more. V gene TRBV2 combines with J gene TRBJ2-3; 8 nucleotides match TRBD2. The CDR3 covers 14 residues. V gave up 6 bases and J gave up 1 base; unmatched junction bases: 3. CDR1 is SNHLY, CDR2 FYNNEI, per germline. CDR3 loop: CASSATSGTDTQYF. In nucleotides, the CDR3 is TGTGCCAGCAGCGCGACTAGCGGCACAGATACGCAGTATTTT.

The CDR3 sequence: CASRGMESVPGQGADEAFF. CDR3 coding DNA: TGTGCCAGCCGAGGGATGGAATCAGTTCCGGGACAGGGGGCGGATGAAGCTTTCTTT. The rearrangement uses TRBV2 and TRBJ1-1; 12 nucleotides align to TRBD1. This CDR3 region has 19 residues. The trim removed 8 bases at V and 7 bases at J, leaving 23 bases unmatched. Germline assignment: CDR1 SNHLY and CDR2 FYNNEI.

As regards this clonotype: A junction boundary mismatches the germline segment, possibly from a read error. The chain links TRBV19 to TRBJ1-1, with D uncertain. Germline values: CDR1 LNHDA, CDR2 SQIVND (reference sequence). CDR3 size: 15 residues. The CDR3 coding sequence is TGTGCCTGTAGTTCCACCTCCCTGGGAAACACTGAAGCTTTCTTT. Protein: CACSSTSLGNTEAFF.

V gene TRBV29-1 combines with J gene TRBJ2-1, with 8 bases aligning to TRBD1. The germline CDR1 and CDR2 sequences are SQVTM and ANQGSEA. This CDR3 contains 14 residues. V lost 0 bases to trimming and J lost 4 bases; unmatched junction nucleotides: 2. The CDR3 sequence: CSVEDRTGYNEQFF. The CDR3 nucleotides read TGCAGCGTTGAAGACAGGACAGGGTACAATGAGCAGTTCTTC.

In this sample, this clonotype turned up once. The chain joins TRBV5-1 to TRBJ1-2, with D maybe TRBD1 (5 bases). In germline, CDR1 is SGHRS, CDR2 YFSETQ. The CDR3 totals 15 residues. V was shortened by 1 base and J by 0 bases, with 10 bases between the two germline ends. The CDR3 DNA sequence: TGCGCCAGCAGCTTGTCCTCGGGGCCTAACTATGGCTACACCTTC. Its translation is CASSLSSGPNYGYTF.

The chain couples TRBV20-1 to TRBJ1-1; no clear D gene. The CDR3 has 12 residues. Trimming stripped 3 bases from V and 1 base from J, with 6 bases between. Germline V gene sequence: CDR1 DFQATT, CDR2 SNEGSKA (reference sequence). The CDR3 DNA sequence: TGCAGTGCTAGTGACGCGAACACTGAAGCTTTCTTT. Translated, it gives CSASDANTEAFF.

This clonotype showed up just a few times. The rearrangement links TRBV2 to TRBJ2-7, with D perhaps TRBD1 (5 bases). CDR1 is SNHLY and CDR2 is FYNNEI in the germline V gene. The CDR3 contains 13 residues. Trimming cost V 7 bases and J 3 bases, with 13 bases left between them. Here the CDR3 reads CASTQTEFYEQYF. In nucleotides, the CDR3 is TGTGCCAGCACCCAGACAGAGTTCTACGAGCAGTACTTC.

V usage is TRBV19 and J usage is TRBJ2-1; 8 bases match TRBD2. V dropped 3 bases and J dropped 6; count of bases not matched to a gene: 7. This CDR3 has 15 residues. Looked up from germline, CDR1 is LNHDA and CDR2 is SQIVND (reference sequence). The CDR3 reads CASSIEAGDRNEQFF. The DNA of the CDR3 is TGTGCCAGTAGTATCGAAGCGGGAGATCGCAATGAGCAGTTCTTC.

In its sample, this clonotype was seen a few times. The rearrangement uses TRBV6-5 and TRBJ1-2; TRBD1 is a possible D gene (5 bases). From germline, CDR1 is MNHEY and CDR2 SVGAGI. V lost 5 bases and J lost 1, with 14 bases in between. The CDR3 covers 15 residues. The CDR3, as DNA: TGTGCCAGCAGTCCCTGGACACCAAATAACTATGGCTACACCTTC. It encodes CASSPWTPNNYGYTF.

The chain employs TRBV6-1 and TRBJ2-1; D is unclear. Germline-derived CDR1 and CDR2 are MNHNS and SASEGT. Trimming removed 2 bases from V and 8 bases from J, with 10 bases in between. The CDR3 consists of 13 residues. The CDR3 region has the DNA TGTGCCAGCAGTGAATCAGGCAGGTATGAGCAGTTCTTC. Translated, it gives CASSESGRYEQFF.

The chain combines TRBV5-1 with TRBJ2-1, with TRBD2 identical over 8 bases. Losses at the gene ends were 1 base for V and 9 bases for J; bases not matched to a gene: 0. This CDR3 region has 12 residues. The V gene's germline CDR1 is SGHRS and CDR2 YFSETQ. The CDR3 coding sequence is TGCGCCAGCAGCTTGACTAGCGGTGAGCAGTTCTTC. Amino acid sequence: CASSLTSGEQFF.

Concerning this clonotype itself: A junction end diverges from the germline sequence, so it may reflect a read error. The rearrangement uses TRBV19 and TRBJ1-1; D gene uncertain. Germline CDR1 LNHDA, CDR2 SQIVND (reference sequence). The CDR3 consists of 16 residues. The CDR3: CASSKKKATGFKSGIF. Written as DNA, the CDR3 is TGTGCCAGTAGTAAAAAAAAAGCGACGGGTTTTAAGTCAGGAATCTTT.

This chain links TRBV20-1 with TRBJ2-5, with 7 bases lining up with TRBD1. The V gene's germline CDR1 is DFQATT and CDR2 SNEGSKA (reference sequence). The CDR3 is 13 amino acids. With 6 bases clipped from V and 1 base from J, the junction kept 5 bases outside the gene matches. In DNA form, the CDR3 reads TGCAGTGCCAGAAGGGACAGCCAAGAGACCCAGTACTTC. Encoded protein: CSARRDSQETQYF.

On this clonotype itself: This sequence may be a read error, since a much larger clone differs from it by one base. V gene TRBV7-2 combines with J gene TRBJ2-1, with 11 nucleotides matching TRBD1. Losses at the gene ends were 6 bases for V and 10 bases for J; bases not matched to a gene: 8. This CDR3 is built from 14 residues. CDR1 SGHTA and CDR2 FQGNSA come from the germline V gene. CDR3 coding DNA: TGTGCCAGCAGTGAGGGACAGGGGGGCTACGAGCAGTTCTTC. It translates to CASSEGQGGYEQFF.